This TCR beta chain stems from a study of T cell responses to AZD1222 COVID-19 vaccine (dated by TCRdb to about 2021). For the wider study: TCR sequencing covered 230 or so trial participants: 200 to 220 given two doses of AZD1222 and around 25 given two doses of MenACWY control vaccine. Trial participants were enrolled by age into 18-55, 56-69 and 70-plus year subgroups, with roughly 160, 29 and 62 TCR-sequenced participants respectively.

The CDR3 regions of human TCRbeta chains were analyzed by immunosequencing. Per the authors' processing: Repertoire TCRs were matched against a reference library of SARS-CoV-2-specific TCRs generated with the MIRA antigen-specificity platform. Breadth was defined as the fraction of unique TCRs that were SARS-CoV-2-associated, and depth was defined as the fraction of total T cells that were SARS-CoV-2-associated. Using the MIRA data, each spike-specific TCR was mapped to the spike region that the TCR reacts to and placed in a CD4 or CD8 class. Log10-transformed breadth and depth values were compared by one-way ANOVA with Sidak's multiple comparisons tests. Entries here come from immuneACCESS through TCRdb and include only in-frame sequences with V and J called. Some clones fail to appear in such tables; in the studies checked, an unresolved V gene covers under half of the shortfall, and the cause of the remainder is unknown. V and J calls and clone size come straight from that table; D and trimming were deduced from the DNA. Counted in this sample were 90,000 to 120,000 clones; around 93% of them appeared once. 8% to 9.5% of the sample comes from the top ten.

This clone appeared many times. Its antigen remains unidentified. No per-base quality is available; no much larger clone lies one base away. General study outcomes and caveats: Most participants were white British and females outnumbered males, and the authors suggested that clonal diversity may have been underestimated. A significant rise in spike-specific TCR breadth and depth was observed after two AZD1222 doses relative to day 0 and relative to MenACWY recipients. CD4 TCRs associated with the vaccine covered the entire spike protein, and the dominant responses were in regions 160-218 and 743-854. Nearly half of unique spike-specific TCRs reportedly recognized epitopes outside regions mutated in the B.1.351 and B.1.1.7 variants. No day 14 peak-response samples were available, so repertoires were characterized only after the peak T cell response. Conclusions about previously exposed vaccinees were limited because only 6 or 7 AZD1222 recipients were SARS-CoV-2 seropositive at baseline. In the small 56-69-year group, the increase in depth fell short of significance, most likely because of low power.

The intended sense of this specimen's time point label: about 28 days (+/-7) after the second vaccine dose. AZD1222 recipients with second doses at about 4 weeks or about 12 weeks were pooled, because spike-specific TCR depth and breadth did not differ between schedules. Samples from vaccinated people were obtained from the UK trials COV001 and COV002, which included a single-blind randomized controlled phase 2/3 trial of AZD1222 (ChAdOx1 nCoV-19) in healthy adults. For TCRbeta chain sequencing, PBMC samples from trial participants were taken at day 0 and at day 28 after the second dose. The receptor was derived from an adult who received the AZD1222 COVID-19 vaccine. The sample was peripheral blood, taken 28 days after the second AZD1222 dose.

The bases are TGTGCCAGCAGTCCCGGACAGAACTATGGCTACACCTTC. Its translation reads: CASSPGQNYGYTF. The rearranged segments are TRBV28 and TRBJ1-2; the D gene is possibly TRBD1, with 6 bases matching. There are 13 amino acids in the CDR3, from cysteine to phenylalanine inclusive. The retained sequence is limited to the CDR3, 39 bases, with the frame set at the first base. The germline V gene specifies MDHEN as CDR1 and SYDVKM as CDR2. Trimming takes 5 bases from V and 2 bases from J, and the germline ends sit 9 bases apart.